This T cell receptor beta chain was identified during a study of blood T cell repertoires in COVID-19. The overall study: The United States, Italy and Spain supplied acute and convalescent COVID-19 samples. PBMCs, B-cell-depleted T cells, or T cells provided the cDNA or gDNA that made up the material.

After removal of 4 bases from V and 4 bases from J, the junction contained 3 bases not matched to a gene. The CDR3 contains 14 residues. Per germline, CDR1 SNHLY and CDR2 FYNNEI. In the study's own analysis: Quantification of nucleated cells was approximated via reference gene primer amplification. The method was immunoSEQ multiplex PCR; TCRdb's version includes in-frame clones alone and lacks a portion of them. That table furnishes V, J and clone size, whereas the DNA furnished D and trimming. The sample contains approximately 390,000 clones, roughly 89% of which appear only once. Donors in Cohort 3 who had recovered were those with two negative PCRs, healthcare professional clearance, or resolution of their symptoms.

J is TRBJ1-5 and V is TRBV2, with 8 bases aligning to TRBD1. Sequencing used PBMCs or T cells enriched from blood (not recorded which). This receptor was obtained from a woman aged 45-59 years who had recovered from COVID-19. The CDR3 DNA reads as TGTGCCAGCAGTGGACAGGGGCTTAATCAGCCCCAGCATTTT. Protein: CASSGQGLNQPQHF. Variable domain in full (rest from reference TRBV2 and TRBJ1-5): EPEVTQTPSHQVTQMGQEVILRCVPISNHLYFYWYRQILGQKVEFLVSFYNNEISEKSEIFDDQFSVERPDGSNFTLKIRSTKLEDSAMYFCASSGQGLNQPQHFGDGTRLSIL.